These T cell receptor beta chains were read from a single sample in a study of shared clonotypes between healthy human individuals. The method was immunoSEQ multiplex PCR; TCRdb's version includes in-frame clones alone and lacks a portion of them. Of roughly 2 million clones in the sample, over 85% were seen once. The specimen sequenced was naive CD4+ T cells sorted from blood. The receptors shown here come from a man between 18 and 29 years old in good health. Both conserved end residues are part of each CDR3. A D gene is named only where the DNA matches it firmly. Some rows mark clone size as missing; the rest say once, few, many or name a class of expanded clone.

V gene: TRBV7-3
clone size: NA
D gene: NA
J gene: TRBJ1-1
CDR3 DNA: TGTGCCAGCAGCCTTGTACGGAACACTGAAGCTTTCTTT
CDR3 protein: CASSLVRNTEAFF

V gene: TRBV6-5
clone size: NA
D gene: NA
J gene: TRBJ2-3
CDR3 DNA: TGTGCCAGCAGTTATCCCCAGGGAAGGGCGCAGTATTTT
CDR3 protein: CASSYPQGRAQYF

V gene: TRBV7-8
clone size: NA
D gene: NA
J gene: TRBJ1-2
CDR3 DNA: TGTGCCAGCAGCTTAGAGCGGGGCGGCTACACCTTC
CDR3 protein: CASSLERGGYTF

V gene: TRBV11-3
clone size: once
D gene: NA
J gene: TRBJ2-1
CDR3 DNA: TGTGCCAGCAGCTCATTAGGAGGGGGTGACTACAATGAGCAGTTCTTC
CDR3 protein: CASSSLGGGDYNEQFF

V gene: TRBV6-6
clone size: NA
D gene: NA
J gene: TRBJ1-4
CDR3 DNA: TGTGCCAGCAGTTACGGGTCGGGGATCGATAGGGAAAAACTGTTTTTT
CDR3 protein: CASSYGSGIDREKLFF

V gene: TRBV30
clone size: NA
D gene: TRBD2
J gene: TRBJ2-3
CDR3 DNA: TGTGCCTGGAGTGTTGGGGCGGGAGTTCCAGATACGCAGTATTTT
CDR3 protein: CAWSVGAGVPDTQYF

V gene: TRBV2
clone size: NA
D gene: TRBD2
J gene: TRBJ2-1
CDR3 DNA: TGTGCCAGCAGTGAAGGGACTAGCGGAGCCAATGAGCAGTTCTTC
CDR3 protein: CASSEGTSGANEQFF

V gene: TRBV28
clone size: NA
D gene: TRBD1
J gene: TRBJ1-2
CDR3 DNA: TGTGCCAGCTCATTAGGGGGGACAGTTCTAAATGGCTACACCTTC
CDR3 protein: CASSLGGTVLNGYTF

V gene: TRBV7-8
clone size: NA
D gene: NA
J gene: TRBJ1-3
CDR3 DNA: TGTGCCAGCACCAATTACCCCAGGGTTGAAAACACCATATATTTT
CDR3 protein: CASTNYPRVENTIYF

V gene: TRBV7-8
clone size: once
D gene: NA
J gene: TRBJ2-7
CDR3 DNA: TGTGCCAGCAGCCCTAGAGTCGACGAGCAGTACTTC
CDR3 protein: CASSPRVDEQYF

V gene: TRBV10-2
clone size: NA
D gene: NA
J gene: TRBJ1-1
CDR3 DNA: TGCGCCAGCAGTGAGGCAGGGTTAACTGAAGCTTTCTTT
CDR3 protein: CASSEAGLTEAFF

V gene: TRBV6-5
clone size: NA
D gene: NA
J gene: TRBJ1-4
CDR3 DNA: TGTGCCAGCAGATCAGGAGGACCTAATGAAAAACTGTTTTTT
CDR3 protein: CASRSGGPNEKLFF

V gene: TRBV5-1
clone size: NA
D gene: TRBD2
J gene: TRBJ2-1
CDR3 DNA: TGCGCCAGCAGCAACACCGGGACTAGCTTCTACAATGAGCAGTTCTTC
CDR3 protein: CASSNTGTSFYNEQFF

V gene: TRBV11-2
clone size: NA
D gene: NA
J gene: TRBJ2-7
CDR3 DNA: TGTGCCAGCAGCTTAGGGCAGTTGATGTACTTC
CDR3 protein: CASSLGQLMYF

V gene: TRBV7-2
clone size: NA
D gene: NA
J gene: TRBJ2-7
CDR3 DNA: TGTGCCAGCAGCCCCACCGGGACATATTCTCCCTACGAGCAGTACTTC
CDR3 protein: CASSPTGTYSPYEQYF

V gene: TRBV30
clone size: NA
D gene: NA
J gene: TRBJ1-2
CDR3 DNA: TGTGCCTGGAGTGTAAGGGCTTATGGCTACACCTTC
CDR3 protein: CAWSVRAYGYTF

V gene: TRBV2
clone size: NA
D gene: NA
J gene: TRBJ2-2
CDR3 DNA: TGTGCCAGCAGTGGCAACGGGAGGAACACCGGGGAGCTGTTTTTT
CDR3 protein: CASSGNGRNTGELFF

V gene: TRBV30
clone size: NA
D gene: NA
J gene: TRBJ1-6
CDR3 DNA: TGTGCCTGGTCTCGAGACCGGACGGCTAGCTCCTATAATTCACCCCTCCACTTT
CDR3 protein: CAWSRDRTASSYNSPLHF

V gene: TRBV25-1
clone size: NA
D gene: TRBD1
J gene: TRBJ2-5
CDR3 DNA: TGTGCCAGCAGAATGGGACAGGGACAGACCCAGTACTTC
CDR3 protein: CASRMGQGQTQYF

V gene: TRBV2
clone size: NA
D gene: NA
J gene: TRBJ2-7
CDR3 DNA: TGTGCCAGCAGTGTAACCGGGACATCCTACGAGCAGTACTTC
CDR3 protein: CASSVTGTSYEQYF

V gene: TRBV5-6
clone size: NA
D gene: NA
J gene: TRBJ2-2
CDR3 DNA: TGTGCCAGCAGCTTGGGGTCGGTTCGAGGAACATGGGCCGGGGAGCTGTTTTTT
CDR3 protein: CASSLGSVRGTWAGELFF

V gene: TRBV20-1
clone size: once
D gene: NA
J gene: TRBJ2-7
CDR3 DNA: TGCAGTGCTTACCTTGGGGAGCAGTACTTC
CDR3 protein: CSAYLGEQYF

V gene: TRBV5-1
clone size: NA
D gene: NA
J gene: TRBJ2-7
CDR3 DNA: TGCGCCAGCAGCTTGGCGGTTACGGCTAGTACGAATCTCGAGCAGTACTTC
CDR3 protein: CASSLAVTASTNLEQYF

V gene: TRBV5-1
clone size: NA
D gene: NA
J gene: TRBJ2-2
CDR3 DNA: TGCGCCAGCAAAGCTAACACCGGGGAGCTGTTTTTT
CDR3 protein: CASKANTGELFF

V gene: TRBV27
clone size: once
D gene: TRBD2
J gene: TRBJ2-1
CDR3 DNA: TGTGCCAGTTATTCTAGCGGGTTGGGAAAGAGGCAGTTCTTC
CDR3 protein: CASYSSGLGKRQFF